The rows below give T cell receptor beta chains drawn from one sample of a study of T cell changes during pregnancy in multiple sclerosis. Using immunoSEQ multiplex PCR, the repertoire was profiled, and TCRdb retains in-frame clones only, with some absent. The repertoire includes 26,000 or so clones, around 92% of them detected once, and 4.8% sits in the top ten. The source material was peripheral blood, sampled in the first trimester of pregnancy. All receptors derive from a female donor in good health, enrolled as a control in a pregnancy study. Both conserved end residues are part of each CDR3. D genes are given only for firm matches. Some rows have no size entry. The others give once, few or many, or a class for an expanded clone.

CDR3aa: CASSPGYTEAFF; CDR3nt: TGTGCCAGCTCACCCGGTTACACTGAAGCTTTCTTT; d_gene: -; j_gene: TRBJ1-1; abundance: few; v_gene: TRBV18
CDR3aa: CASSLGDRRNTEAFF; CDR3nt: TGTGCCAGCAGCTTAGGGGACAGGAGGAACACTGAAGCTTTCTTT; d_gene: TRBD1; j_gene: TRBJ1-1; abundance: -; v_gene: TRBV7-6
CDR3aa: CASSFRPGQKNQPQHF; CDR3nt: TGTGCCAGCAGTTTTAGACCGGGACAGAAAAATCAGCCCCAGCATTTT; d_gene: TRBD1; j_gene: TRBJ1-5; abundance: -; v_gene: TRBV27
CDR3aa: CAWSRGTWNSPLHF; CDR3nt: TGTGCCTGGAGTAGGGGGACATGGAATTCACCCCTCCACTTT; d_gene: -; j_gene: TRBJ1-6; abundance: -; v_gene: TRBV30
CDR3aa: CAWSVGSGVSQPQHF; CDR3nt: TGTGCCTGGAGTGTGGGTTCGGGGGTTAGCCAGCCCCAGCATTTT; d_gene: -; j_gene: TRBJ1-5; abundance: -; v_gene: TRBV30
CDR3aa: CAVSTGSVDNSPLHF; CDR3nt: TGTGCCGTCTCGACAGGGAGTGTGGATAATTCACCCCTCCACTTT; d_gene: TRBD1; j_gene: TRBJ1-6; abundance: -; v_gene: TRBV10-3
CDR3aa: CASSPGLAGLDTQYF; CDR3nt: TGCGCCAGCAGCCCCGGACTAGCGGGGCTGGATACGCAGTATTTT; d_gene: TRBD2; j_gene: TRBJ2-3; abundance: once; v_gene: TRBV5-1
CDR3aa: CASSEERDSGRYGYTF; CDR3nt: TGTGCCAGCAGTGAAGAAAGGGACAGTGGGAGGTATGGCTACACCTTC; d_gene: TRBD1; j_gene: TRBJ1-2; abundance: -; v_gene: TRBV25-1
CDR3aa: CSALVGNTIYF; CDR3nt: TGCAGCGCCTTAGTTGGAAACACCATATATTTT; d_gene: -; j_gene: TRBJ1-3; abundance: -; v_gene: TRBV29-1
CDR3aa: CASSPRLADSPGELFF; CDR3nt: TGTGCCAGCTCACCGCGGCTAGCGGACTCCCCCGGGGAGCTGTTTTTT; d_gene: TRBD2; j_gene: TRBJ2-2; abundance: -; v_gene: TRBV18
CDR3aa: CSVRGGASGYTF; CDR3nt: TGCAGCGTTCGGGGGGGGGCGTCTGGCTACACCTTC; d_gene: -; j_gene: TRBJ1-2; abundance: -; v_gene: TRBV29-1
CDR3aa: CGLAGGFTDTQYF; CDR3nt: TGCGGACTAGCGGGAGGTTTCACAGATACGCAGTATTTT; d_gene: TRBD2; j_gene: TRBJ2-3; abundance: -; v_gene: TRBV30
CDR3aa: CASRTAGQLTEAFF; CDR3nt: TGCGCCAGCAGGACGGCGGGCCAGCTGACTGAAGCTTTCTTT; d_gene: -; j_gene: TRBJ1-1; abundance: -; v_gene: TRBV5-1
CDR3aa: CASSIQGSGYGYTF; CDR3nt: TGTGCCAGCAGCATACAGGGGTCTGGCTATGGCTACACCTTC; d_gene: TRBD1; j_gene: TRBJ1-2; abundance: -; v_gene: TRBV5-8
CDR3aa: CASSSLAGGYNEQFF; CDR3nt: TGTGCCAGCAGTTCTCTAGCGGGGGGGTACAATGAGCAGTTCTTC; d_gene: TRBD2; j_gene: TRBJ2-1; abundance: once; v_gene: TRBV27
CDR3aa: CASSIDGTGSNQPQHF; CDR3nt: TGTGCCAGTAGTATAGACGGAACAGGTAGCAATCAGCCCCAGCATTTT; d_gene: -; j_gene: TRBJ1-5; abundance: few; v_gene: TRBV19
CDR3aa: CASSSQGYEQYF; CDR3nt: TGTGCCAGCAGCTCCCAGGGCTACGAGCAGTACTTC; d_gene: -; j_gene: TRBJ2-7; abundance: -; v_gene: TRBV5-4
CDR3aa: CASSSRRRETQYF; CDR3nt: TGTGCCAGCAGCTCCCGGAGGCGGGAGACCCAGTACTTC; d_gene: -; j_gene: TRBJ2-5; abundance: -; v_gene: TRBV5-8
CDR3aa: CAPLPSGGRQETQYF; CDR3nt: TGTGCCCCCCTCCCTAGCGGGGGCCGCCAAGAGACCCAGTACTTC; d_gene: TRBD2; j_gene: TRBJ2-5; abundance: -; v_gene: TRBV30
CDR3aa: CARLRDSSYNEQFF; CDR3nt: TGCGCCCGACTTAGGGACAGCTCCTACAATGAGCAGTTCTTC; d_gene: TRBD1; j_gene: TRBJ2-1; abundance: -; v_gene: TRBV5-1
CDR3aa: CASSEPQGNQPQHF; CDR3nt: TGTGCCAGCAGTGAACCGCAGGGGAATCAGCCCCAGCATTTT; d_gene: -; j_gene: TRBJ1-5; abundance: -; v_gene: TRBV6-1
CDR3aa: CASSERGPGTSGSYNEQFF; CDR3nt: TGTGCCAGCAGTGAAAGGGGGCCCGGGACTAGCGGTTCCTACAATGAGCAGTTCTTC; d_gene: TRBD2; j_gene: TRBJ2-1; abundance: -; v_gene: TRBV6-1
CDR3aa: CASSSKTDDYGYTF; CDR3nt: TGTGCCAGCAGTTCTAAGACAGACGACTATGGCTACACCTTC; d_gene: -; j_gene: TRBJ1-2; abundance: -; v_gene: TRBV11-3
CDR3aa: CASSESRQGYEQYF; CDR3nt: TGTGCCAGCAGTGAATCCCGGCAGGGATACGAGCAGTACTTC; d_gene: -; j_gene: TRBJ2-7; abundance: few; v_gene: TRBV2
CDR3aa: CAWSDRTTLRQPQHF; CDR3nt: TGTGCCTGGAGCGACCGGACAACCCTGAGGCAGCCCCAGCATTTT; d_gene: -; j_gene: TRBJ1-5; abundance: -; v_gene: TRBV30
CDR3aa: CASSPISTGVGNTIYF; CDR3nt: TGTGCCAGCAGCCCAATCTCCACAGGGGTCGGAAACACCATATATTTT; d_gene: TRBD1; j_gene: TRBJ1-3; abundance: -; v_gene: TRBV2
CDR3aa: CASSYGASGGPKEQFF; CDR3nt: TGTGCCAGCAGTTACGGCGCTAGCGGGGGTCCCAAGGAGCAGTTCTTC; d_gene: TRBD2; j_gene: TRBJ2-1; abundance: -; v_gene: TRBV6-5
CDR3aa: CAISRTGDRDTQYF; CDR3nt: TGTGCCATCAGCCGGACAGGGGACCGAGATACGCAGTATTTT; d_gene: TRBD1; j_gene: TRBJ2-3; abundance: once; v_gene: TRBV10-3
CDR3aa: CATSREGDYPPYEQYF; CDR3nt: TGTGCCACCAGCAGAGAGGGAGACTACCCCCCCTACGAGCAGTACTTC; d_gene: -; j_gene: TRBJ2-7; abundance: -; v_gene: TRBV15
CDR3aa: CASSHTGGTNLYNEQFF; CDR3nt: TGTGCCAGCAGCCACACCGGGGGGACAAACCTCTACAATGAGCAGTTCTTC; d_gene: -; j_gene: TRBJ2-1; abundance: -; v_gene: TRBV7-9
CDR3aa: CASSIGRGPSYEQYF; CDR3nt: TGTGCCAGTAGTATAGGAAGGGGCCCTTCCTACGAGCAGTACTTC; d_gene: -; j_gene: TRBJ2-7; abundance: -; v_gene: TRBV19
CDR3aa: CASSWNRGDGEKLFF; CDR3nt: TGCGCCAGCAGCTGGAACAGGGGGGATGGGGAAAAACTGTTTTTT; d_gene: TRBD1; j_gene: TRBJ1-4; abundance: -; v_gene: TRBV5-1
CDR3aa: CASKAGRRADTGELFF; CDR3nt: TGTGCCAGCAAGGCGGGGCGCAGGGCGGACACCGGGGAGCTGTTTTTT; d_gene: -; j_gene: TRBJ2-2; abundance: once; v_gene: TRBV21-1
CDR3aa: CASSTAGEQYF; CDR3nt: TGTGCCAGCAGCACCGCGGGCGAGCAGTACTTC; d_gene: -; j_gene: TRBJ2-7; abundance: -; v_gene: TRBV7-9
CDR3aa: CAWSVQWTGTSIWSYNEQFF; CDR3nt: TGTGCCTGGAGTGTACAATGGACCGGGACTAGCATTTGGTCCTACAATGAGCAGTTCTTC; d_gene: TRBD2; j_gene: TRBJ2-1; abundance: -; v_gene: TRBV30
CDR3aa: CATNTLGSETQYF; CDR3nt: TGTGCCACCAACACACTAGGATCGGAGACCCAGTACTTC; d_gene: -; j_gene: TRBJ2-5; abundance: -; v_gene: TRBV15
CDR3aa: CSVALIPRGDTQYF; CDR3nt: TGCAGCGTTGCCCTGATACCCCGAGGAGATACGCAGTATTTT; d_gene: -; j_gene: TRBJ2-3; abundance: -; v_gene: TRBV29-1
CDR3aa: CASTLEGISYNEQFF; CDR3nt: TGTGCCAGTACCCTAGAGGGAATCTCCTACAATGAGCAGTTCTTC; d_gene: -; j_gene: TRBJ2-1; abundance: -; v_gene: TRBV19
CDR3aa: CATRVRGSSYEQYF; CDR3nt: TGTGCCACCCGGGTCCGGGGGAGCTCCTACGAGCAGTACTTC; d_gene: -; j_gene: TRBJ2-7; abundance: -; v_gene: TRBV19
CDR3aa: CAWSPTRTGFEQYF; CDR3nt: TGTGCCTGGAGTCCAACCAGGACAGGGTTCGAGCAGTACTTC; d_gene: TRBD1; j_gene: TRBJ2-7; abundance: -; v_gene: TRBV30
CDR3aa: CASSLEQRNSPLHF; CDR3nt: TGTGCCAGCAGCTTGGAACAGAGAAATTCACCCCTCCACTTT; d_gene: -; j_gene: TRBJ1-6; abundance: -; v_gene: TRBV5-6
CDR3aa: CASSPLNEQFF; CDR3nt: TGTGCCAGCAGTCCCTTGAATGAGCAGTTCTTC; d_gene: -; j_gene: TRBJ2-1; abundance: -; v_gene: TRBV6-1
CDR3aa: CASSEVGQSNQPQHF; CDR3nt: TGTGCCAGCAGTGAGGTGGGGCAGAGCAATCAGCCCCAGCATTTT; d_gene: -; j_gene: TRBJ1-5; abundance: -; v_gene: TRBV2
CDR3aa: CATDRGGIEQFF; CDR3nt: TGTGCCACAGACCGGGGGGGGATTGAGCAGTTCTTC; d_gene: TRBD2; j_gene: TRBJ2-1; abundance: -; v_gene: TRBV19
CDR3aa: CASSLKGFNTEAFF; CDR3nt: TGTGCCAGCAGTTTAAAGGGGTTTAACACTGAAGCTTTCTTT; d_gene: -; j_gene: TRBJ1-1; abundance: -; v_gene: TRBV27
CDR3aa: CASMTREGGYNEQFF; CDR3nt: TGTGCCAGCATGACACGGGAGGGTGGCTACAATGAGCAGTTCTTC; d_gene: TRBD2; j_gene: TRBJ2-1; abundance: once; v_gene: TRBV5-5
CDR3aa: CASSLRGGWGPDTQYF; CDR3nt: TGCGCCAGCAGCCTCAGGGGAGGGTGGGGGCCAGATACGCAGTATTTT; d_gene: -; j_gene: TRBJ2-3; abundance: -; v_gene: TRBV5-1
CDR3aa: CASSPPDGQGPYEQYF; CDR3nt: TGTGCCAGCTCACCACCAGACGGCCAGGGCCCCTACGAGCAGTACTTC; d_gene: -; j_gene: TRBJ2-7; abundance: -; v_gene: TRBV18
CDR3aa: CASSSQPGQGKNIQYF; CDR3nt: TGTGCCAGCAGTTCGCAACCGGGACAGGGGAAAAACATTCAGTACTTC; d_gene: TRBD1; j_gene: TRBJ2-4; abundance: -; v_gene: TRBV25-1
CDR3aa: CASSLGGLEGQPQHF; CDR3nt: TGTGCCAGTAGCCTCGGGGGGCTGGAGGGGCAGCCCCAGCATTTT; d_gene: -; j_gene: TRBJ1-5; abundance: medium-sized; v_gene: TRBV19
CDR3aa: CASSQEETRVPEIYEQYF; CDR3nt: TGTGCCAGCAGCCAAGAGGAAACGAGGGTTCCAGAAATCTACGAGCAGTACTTC; d_gene: -; j_gene: TRBJ2-7; abundance: -; v_gene: TRBV4-2
CDR3aa: CASTQAGQGRNEQFF; CDR3nt: TGTGCCAGCACTCAAGCTGGGCAGGGGCGCAATGAGCAGTTCTTC; d_gene: -; j_gene: TRBJ2-1; abundance: -; v_gene: TRBV6-1
CDR3aa: CASSPVGSTGELFF; CDR3nt: TGCGCCAGCAGCCCCGTGGGGAGCACCGGGGAGCTGTTTTTT; d_gene: -; j_gene: TRBJ2-2; abundance: -; v_gene: TRBV5-1
CDR3aa: CASKTGQDSTNTGELFF; CDR3nt: TGCGCCAGCAAAACTGGTCAGGACTCCACGAACACCGGGGAGCTGTTTTTT; d_gene: -; j_gene: TRBJ2-2; abundance: -; v_gene: TRBV5-1
CDR3aa: CASSTTDFSSDTQYF; CDR3nt: TGTGCCAGCAGCACGACAGATTTCTCCTCAGATACGCAGTATTTT; d_gene: -; j_gene: TRBJ2-3; abundance: once; v_gene: TRBV11-2